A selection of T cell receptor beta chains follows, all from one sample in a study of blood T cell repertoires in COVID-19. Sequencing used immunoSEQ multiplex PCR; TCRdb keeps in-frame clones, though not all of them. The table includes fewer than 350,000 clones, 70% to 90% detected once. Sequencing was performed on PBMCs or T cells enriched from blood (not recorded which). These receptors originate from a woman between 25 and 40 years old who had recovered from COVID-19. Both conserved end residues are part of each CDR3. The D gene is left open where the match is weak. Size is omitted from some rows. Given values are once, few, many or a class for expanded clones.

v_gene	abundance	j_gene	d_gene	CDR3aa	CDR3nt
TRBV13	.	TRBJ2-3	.	CASSRRDNTDTQYF	TGTGCCAGCAGCCGACGGGACAACACAGATACGCAGTATTTT
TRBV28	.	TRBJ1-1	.	CASNGEQAFF	TGTGCCAGCAATGGGGAGCAGGCTTTCTTT
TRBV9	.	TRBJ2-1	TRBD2	CASSVELAGYNEQFF	TGTGCCAGCAGCGTAGAACTAGCGGGTTACAATGAGCAGTTCTTC
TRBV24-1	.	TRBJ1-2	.	CATSDSWGNYGYTF	TGTGCCACCAGTGATTCATGGGGCAATTATGGCTACACCTTC
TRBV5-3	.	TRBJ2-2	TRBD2	CAGLAGGITGELFF	TGTGCCGGTCTAGCGGGGGGAATAACCGGGGAGCTGTTTTTT
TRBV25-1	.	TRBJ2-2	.	CASRGFIGELFF	TGTGCCAGCAGGGGCTTCATCGGGGAGCTGTTTTTT
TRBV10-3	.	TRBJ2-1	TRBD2	CAISAGGLAGGRVSSYNEQFF	TGTGCCATCAGCGCAGGGGGACTAGCGGGAGGGCGGGTTAGTTCCTACAATGAGCAGTTCTTC
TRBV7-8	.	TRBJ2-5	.	CASGSREWEETQYF	TGTGCCAGCGGTTCACGGGAGTGGGAGGAGACCCAGTACTTC
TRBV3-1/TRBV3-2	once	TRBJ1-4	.	CASSQYGSLREKLFF	TGTGCCAGCAGCCAGTATGGGTCGCTGAGGGAAAAACTGTTTTTT
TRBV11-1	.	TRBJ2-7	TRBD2	CVSSLLANQPYEQYF	TGTGTCAGCAGCCTACTAGCGAACCAACCCTACGAGCAGTACTTC
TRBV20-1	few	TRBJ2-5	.	CSAPFQETQYF	TGCAGTGCTCCCTTTCAAGAGACCCAGTACTTC
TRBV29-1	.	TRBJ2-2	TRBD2	CSVQRGANTGELFF	TGCAGCGTTCAGCGGGGGGCGAACACCGGGGAGCTGTTTTTT
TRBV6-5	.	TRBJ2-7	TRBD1	CASSPRQGTEQYF	TGTGCCAGCAGCCCGCGACAGGGGACCGAGCAGTACTTC
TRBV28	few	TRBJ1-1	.	CASSSSPTAPVKNTEAFF	TGTGCCAGCAGTTCTTCCCCGACAGCGCCGGTAAAGAACACTGAAGCTTTCTTT
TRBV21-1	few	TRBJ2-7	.	CASRGGRTSECYEQYF	TGTGCCAGCAGGGGGGGTAGGACCTCTGAGTGCTACGAGCAGTACTTC
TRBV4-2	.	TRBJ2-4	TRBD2	CASSHPGLVSGRAKNIQYF	TGTGCCAGCAGCCACCCGGGACTAGTATCTGGGAGGGCCAAAAACATTCAGTACTTC
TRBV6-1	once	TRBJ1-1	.	CASSDVDREAFF	TGTGCCAGCAGTGACGTTGACAGGGAAGCTTTCTTT
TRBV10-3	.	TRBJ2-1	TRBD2	CAISAGLAGPNEQFF	TGTGCCATCAGTGCTGGGCTAGCGGGACCTAATGAGCAGTTCTTC
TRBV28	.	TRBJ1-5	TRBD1	CASSRDRGYQPQHF	TGTGCCAGCAGTCGGGACAGGGGATACCAGCCCCAGCATTTT
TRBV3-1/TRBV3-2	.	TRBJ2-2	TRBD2	CASSPEGGRARGGELFF	TGTGCCAGCAGCCCAGAAGGCGGGAGGGCCCGAGGCGGGGAGCTGTTTTTT
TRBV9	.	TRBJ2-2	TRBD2	CASSVPRGGAGDPGELFF	TGTGCCAGCAGCGTACCTAGGGGCGGAGCGGGAGATCCCGGGGAGCTGTTTTTT
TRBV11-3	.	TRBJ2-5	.	CASSHRQPSSQETQYF	TGTGCCAGCAGCCACCGACAGCCATCGAGCCAAGAGACCCAGTACTTC
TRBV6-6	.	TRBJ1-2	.	CASSPTQGNYGYTF	TGTGCCAGCAGTCCCACTCAGGGAAACTATGGCTACACCTTC
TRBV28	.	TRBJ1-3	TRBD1	CASSLAGQVAGNTIYF	TGTGCCAGCAGTTTAGCCGGACAGGTGGCTGGAAACACCATATATTTT
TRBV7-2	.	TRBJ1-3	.	CASSLPPTGIGNTIYF	TGTGCCAGCAGCTTGCCCCCTACAGGGATTGGAAACACCATATATTTT
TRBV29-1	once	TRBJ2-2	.	CSVDLNTGELFF	TGCAGCGTTGACCTGAACACCGGGGAGCTGTTTTTT
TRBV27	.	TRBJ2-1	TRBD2	CASVGSGGRYNEQFF	TGTGCCAGCGTTGGCTCTGGCGGGAGGTACAATGAGCAGTTCTTC
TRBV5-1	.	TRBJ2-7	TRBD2	CASSLAGGVYEQYF	TGCGCCAGCAGCTTGGCTGGGGGGGTCTACGAGCAGTACTTC
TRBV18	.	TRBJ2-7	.	CASSPGAYEQYF	TGTGCCAGCTCACCCGGTGCCTACGAGCAGTACTTC
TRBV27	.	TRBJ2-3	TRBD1	CASSSAQDRAADTQYF	TGTGCCAGCTCTTCGGCCCAGGACAGGGCGGCAGATACGCAGTATTTT
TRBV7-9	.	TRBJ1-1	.	CASSEGGTEAFF	TGTGCCAGCAGCGAGGGAGGCACTGAAGCTTTCTTT
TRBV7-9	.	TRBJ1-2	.	CASSDEGTPLLHGYTF	TGTGCCAGCAGCGACGAGGGCACCCCGCTTCTCCATGGCTACACCTTC
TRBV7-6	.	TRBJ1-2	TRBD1	CASSLRTGTGASGGGYTF	TGTGCCAGCAGCTTGCGAACCGGGACAGGGGCATCGGGCGGGGGCTACACCTTC
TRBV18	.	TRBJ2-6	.	CASSPVRSSGANVLTF	TGTGCCAGCTCACCTGTCCGTAGCTCTGGGGCCAACGTCCTGACTTTC
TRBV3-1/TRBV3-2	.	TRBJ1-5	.	CASSQAPGYNQPQHF	TGTGCCAGCAGCCAAGCGCCCGGGTACAATCAGCCCCAGCATTTT
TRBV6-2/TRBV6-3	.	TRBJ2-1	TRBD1	CASSYGRDSLPEEQFF	TGTGCCAGCAGTTACGGTAGGGACAGCCTACCAGAAGAGCAGTTCTTC
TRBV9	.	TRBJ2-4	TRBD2	CASSPHGLAGALAKNIQYF	TGTGCCAGCAGCCCCCATGGACTAGCGGGGGCACTAGCCAAAAACATTCAGTACTTC
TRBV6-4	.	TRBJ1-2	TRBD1	CASSPGQGVGYTF	TGTGCCAGCAGTCCGGGACAGGGAGTTGGCTACACCTTC
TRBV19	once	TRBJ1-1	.	CASSRTGLPVRDTEAFF	TGTGCCAGTAGTAGAACGGGACTTCCTGTTCGTGACACTGAAGCTTTCTTT
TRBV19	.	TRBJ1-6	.	CASSGYNSPLHF	TGTGCCAGTAGCGGTTATAATTCACCCCTCCACTTT
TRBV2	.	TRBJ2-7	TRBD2	CASTQRTLGLGVSEQYF	TGTGCCAGCACACAGCGGACGTTGGGACTAGGGGTATCGGAGCAGTACTTC
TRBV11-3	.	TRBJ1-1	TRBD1	CASSPGTGVKAFF	TGTGCCAGCAGTCCCGGGACAGGGGTCAAAGCTTTCTTT
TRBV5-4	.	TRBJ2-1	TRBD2	CASSSSGGARNEQFF	TGTGCCAGCAGCTCTAGCGGGGGCGCTAGGAATGAGCAGTTCTTC
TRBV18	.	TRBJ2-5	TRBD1	CASSPRTGILEAQYF	TGTGCCAGCTCACCAAGGACAGGCATCTTAGAGGCCCAGTACTTC
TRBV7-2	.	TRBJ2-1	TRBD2	CASSSSGRAEVEQFF	TGTGCCAGCAGCTCGAGCGGGAGGGCCGAGGTGGAGCAGTTCTTC
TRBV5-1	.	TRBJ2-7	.	CASSLGGKSAYEQYF	TGCGCCAGCAGCTTGGGAGGAAAGTCGGCCTACGAGCAGTACTTC
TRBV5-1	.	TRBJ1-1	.	CASSSQGADTEAFF	TGCGCCAGCAGTTCTCAAGGGGCTGACACTGAAGCTTTCTTT
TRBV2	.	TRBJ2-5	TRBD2	CASSGLAGDQETQYF	TGTGCCAGCAGTGGTTTAGCGGGGGACCAAGAGACCCAGTACTTC
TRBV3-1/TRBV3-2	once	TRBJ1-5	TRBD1	CASSLGTGENQPQHF	TGTGCCAGCAGCCTCGGGACAGGAGAGAATCAGCCCCAGCATTTT
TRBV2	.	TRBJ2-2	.	CASLKDRSNTGELFF	TGTGCCAGCCTGAAGGACAGATCGAACACCGGGGAGCTGTTTTTT
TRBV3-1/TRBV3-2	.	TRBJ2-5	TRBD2	CASSQAWEGETQYF	TGTGCCAGCAGCCAAGCATGGGAGGGAGAGACCCAGTACTTC
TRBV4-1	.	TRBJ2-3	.	CASSQGAGPSTDTQYF	TGCGCCAGCAGCCAAGGGGCGGGACCTAGCACAGATACGCAGTATTTT
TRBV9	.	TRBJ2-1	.	CASSVPTGRQFF	TGTGCCAGCAGCGTCCCAACAGGAAGGCAGTTCTTC
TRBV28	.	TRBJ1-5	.	CASSQSEGHLTQPDQPQHF	TGTGCCAGCAGCCAATCCGAGGGACACCTTACTCAGCCAGATCAGCCCCAGCATTTT
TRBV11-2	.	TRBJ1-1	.	CASTDREAFF	TGTGCCAGCACGGACAGAGAAGCTTTCTTT